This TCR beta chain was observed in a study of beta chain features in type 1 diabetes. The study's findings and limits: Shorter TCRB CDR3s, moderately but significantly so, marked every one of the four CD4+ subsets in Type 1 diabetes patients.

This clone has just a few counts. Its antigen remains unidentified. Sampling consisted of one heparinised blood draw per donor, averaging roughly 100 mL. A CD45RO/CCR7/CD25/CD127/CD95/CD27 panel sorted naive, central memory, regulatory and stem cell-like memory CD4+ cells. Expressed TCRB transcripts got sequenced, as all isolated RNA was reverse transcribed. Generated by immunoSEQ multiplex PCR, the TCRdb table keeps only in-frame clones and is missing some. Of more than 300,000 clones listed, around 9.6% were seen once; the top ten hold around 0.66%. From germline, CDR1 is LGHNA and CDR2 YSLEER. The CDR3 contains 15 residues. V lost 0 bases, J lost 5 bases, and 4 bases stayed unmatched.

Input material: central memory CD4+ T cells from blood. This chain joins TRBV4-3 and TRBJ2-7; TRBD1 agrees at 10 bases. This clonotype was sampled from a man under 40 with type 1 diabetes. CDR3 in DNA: TGCGCCAGCAGCCAAGAAGGACAGGGGGACGACGAGCAGTACTTC. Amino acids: CASSQEGQGDDEQYF.